The T cell receptor (beta chain) under discussion was sequenced for a study of CD8+CD57+ T cells in acquired aplastic anemia. Study information: Average DNA yield from sorted CD4+ and CD8+ cells was roughly 3.1 ug.

This clonotype was observed a few times. Profiling of TCR beta VDJ combinations and CDR3 sequences used genomic DNA as template. TCRdb reprocessed the reads via MiXCR and lists one record per CDR3 protein. Of about 170,000 distinct CDR3 sequences in the sample, 60% to 70% were seen once. CDR1 GTSNPN and CDR2 SVGIG come from the germline V gene (reference sequence). J lost 2 bases, V lost 5 bases, and 5 bases had no gene match. This CDR3 has 14 residues. Sequenced sample: sorted CD4+, CD8+, or CD8+CD57+ T cells (not recorded which) from PBMCs. The V call is TRBV30, the J call TRBJ2-3; TRBD2 aligns across 9 bases. This clonotype was obtained from a human donor in good health. CDR3 loop: CAWSLAGHTDTQYF. The CDR3 DNA reads as TGTGCCTGGTCCCTAGCGGGACACACAGATACGCAGTATTTT. Drawing the rest from reference TRBV30 and TRBJ2-3, the complete variable domain is SQTIHQWPATLVQPVGSPLSLECTVEGTSNPNLYWYRQAAGRGLQLLFYSVGIGQISSEVPQNLSASRPQDRQFILSSKKLLLSDSGFYLCAWSLAGHTDTQYFGPGTRLTVL.